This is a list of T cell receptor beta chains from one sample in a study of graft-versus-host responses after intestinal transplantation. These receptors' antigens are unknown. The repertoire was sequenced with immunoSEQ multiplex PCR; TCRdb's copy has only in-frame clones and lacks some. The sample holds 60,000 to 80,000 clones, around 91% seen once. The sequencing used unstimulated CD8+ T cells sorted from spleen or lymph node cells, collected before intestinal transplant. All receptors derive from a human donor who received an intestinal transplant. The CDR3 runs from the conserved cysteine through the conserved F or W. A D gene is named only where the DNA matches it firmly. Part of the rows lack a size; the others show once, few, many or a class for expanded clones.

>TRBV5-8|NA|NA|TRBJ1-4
CASSSLLVSEKLFF
TGTGCCAGCAGCAGCCTCCTCGTGAGTGAAAAACTGTTTTTT
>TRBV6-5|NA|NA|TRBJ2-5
CASRDSLEETQYF
TGTGCCAGCAGGGACTCCCTTGAGGAGACCCAGTACTTC
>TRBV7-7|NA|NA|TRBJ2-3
CASSLGGTLTDTQYF
TGTGCTAGCAGCTTAGGCGGAACGCTCACAGATACGCAGTATTTT
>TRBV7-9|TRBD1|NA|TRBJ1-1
CASSLRQGGYRGTEAFF
TGTGCCAGCAGCTTACGACAGGGAGGTTACCGCGGCACTGAAGCTTTCTTT
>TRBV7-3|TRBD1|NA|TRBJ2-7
CASSPGTGVSHEQYF
TGTGCCAGCAGCCCCGGGACAGGGGTATCCCACGAGCAGTACTTC
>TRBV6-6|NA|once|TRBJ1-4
CASGRGRGKEKLFF
TGTGCCAGCGGCAGGGGCAGGGGTAAGGAAAAACTGTTTTTT
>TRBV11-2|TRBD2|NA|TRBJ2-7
CASSPNVLAGGEQYF
TGTGCCAGCAGCCCAAACGTACTAGCGGGGGGGGAGCAGTACTTC
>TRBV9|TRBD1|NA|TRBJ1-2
CASSSHRGDYGYTF
TGTGCCAGCAGCTCCCACAGGGGGGACTATGGCTACACCTTC
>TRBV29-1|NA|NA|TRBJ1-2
CSAQGGNYGYTF
TGCAGCGCCCAGGGTGGCAACTATGGCTACACCTTC
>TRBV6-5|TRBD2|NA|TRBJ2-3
CASSSASGGTDTQYF
TGTGCCAGCAGTTCAGCTAGCGGGGGCACAGATACGCAGTATTTT
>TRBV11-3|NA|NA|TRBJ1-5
CASSLGGANQPQHF
TGTGCCAGCAGCTTAGGCGGGGCCAATCAGCCCCAGCATTTT
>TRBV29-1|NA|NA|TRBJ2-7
CSVGGDEQYF
TGCAGCGTTGGCGGGGACGAGCAGTACTTC
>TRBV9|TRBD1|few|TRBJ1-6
CASSVASFEQGGSPLHF
TGTGCCAGCAGCGTAGCCTCTTTTGAGCAGGGGGGTTCACCCCTCCACTTT
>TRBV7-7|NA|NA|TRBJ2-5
CASIPPEGAGETQYF
TGTGCTAGCATACCCCCCGAGGGGGCGGGGGAGACCCAGTACTTC
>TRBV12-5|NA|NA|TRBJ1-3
CASGAVTSSGNTIYF
TGTGCTAGTGGCGCCGTTACTTCCTCTGGAAACACCATATATTTT
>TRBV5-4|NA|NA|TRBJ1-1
CASSLAPGMNTEAFF
TGTGCCAGCAGCTTGGCCCCAGGAATGAACACTGAAGCTTTCTTT
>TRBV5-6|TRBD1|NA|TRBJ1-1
CASSFGTGGSEAFF
TGTGCCAGCAGCTTTGGGACAGGGGGCTCTGAAGCTTTCTTT
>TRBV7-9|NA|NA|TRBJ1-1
CASIEGNTEAFF
TGTGCCAGCATTGAGGGAAACACTGAAGCTTTCTTT
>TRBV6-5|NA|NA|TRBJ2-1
CASSYLTGEDNEQFF
TGTGCCAGCAGTTACTTAACAGGGGAGGACAATGAGCAGTTCTTC
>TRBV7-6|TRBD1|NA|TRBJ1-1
CASSLATGGDTEAFF
TGTGCCAGCAGCTTAGCGACAGGGGGAGACACTGAAGCTTTCTTT
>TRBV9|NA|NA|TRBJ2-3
CASSVGGGRTDTQYF
TGTGCCAGCAGCGTAGGGGGGGGCAGGACAGATACGCAGTATTTT
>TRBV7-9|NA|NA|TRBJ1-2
CASSEGGGYGYTF
TGTGCCAGCAGCGAGGGGGGGGGCTATGGCTACACCTTC
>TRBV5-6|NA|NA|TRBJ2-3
CASSLFQGIDTQYF
TGTGCCAGCAGCTTGTTTCAGGGTATCGATACGCAGTATTTT
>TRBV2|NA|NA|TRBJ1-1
CASSEAQGREVWNTEAFF
TGTGCCAGCAGTGAAGCCCAGGGCAGGGAGGTTTGGAACACTGAAGCTTTCTTT
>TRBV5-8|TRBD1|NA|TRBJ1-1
CASSFDRVGTEAFF
TGTGCCAGCAGCTTCGACAGGGTTGGGACTGAAGCTTTCTTT
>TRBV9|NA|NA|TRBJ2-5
CASSGAGAETQYF
TGTGCCAGCAGCGGGGCAGGGGCGGAGACCCAGTACTTC
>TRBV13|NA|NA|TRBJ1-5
CASSLGGQPQHF
TGTGCCAGCAGCTTAGGCGGGCAGCCCCAGCATTTT
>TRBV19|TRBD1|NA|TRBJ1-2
CASRGTVKANYGYTF
TGTGCCAGTAGGGGGACAGTTAAAGCTAACTATGGCTACACCTTC
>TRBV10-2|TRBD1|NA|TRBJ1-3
CASSEPGQGYGNTIYF
TGCGCCAGCAGTGAGCCGGGACAGGGTTATGGAAACACCATATATTTT
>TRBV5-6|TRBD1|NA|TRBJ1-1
CASSLTLPDRAVMNTEAFF
TGTGCCAGCAGCTTGACGCTCCCGGACAGGGCCGTTATGAACACTGAAGCTTTCTTT
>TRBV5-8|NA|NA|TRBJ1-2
CASSLAGHSGSYTF
TGTGCCAGCAGCTTGGCCGGACATTCTGGAAGCTACACCTTC
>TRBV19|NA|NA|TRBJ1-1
CASSIWGSLNTEAFF
TGTGCCAGTAGTATTTGGGGCAGTCTGAACACTGAAGCTTTCTTT
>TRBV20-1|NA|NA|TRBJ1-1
CSAPQNTEAFF
TGCAGTGCCCCCCAGAACACTGAAGCTTTCTTT
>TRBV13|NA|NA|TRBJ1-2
CASSLAQEGGYTF
TGTGCCAGCAGCTTGGCTCAGGAGGGTGGCTACACCTTC
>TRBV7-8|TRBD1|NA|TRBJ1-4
CASRNRGQGTNEKLFF
TGTGCCAGCAGAAACAGGGGGCAGGGAACTAATGAAAAACTGTTTTTT
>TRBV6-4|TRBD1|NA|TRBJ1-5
CASSGGGTGEDQPQHF
TGTGCCAGCAGTGGGGGGGGGACAGGGGAAGATCAGCCCCAGCATTTT
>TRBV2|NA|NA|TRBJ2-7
CASSGSDSSYEQYF
TGTGCCAGCAGTGGGTCAGACAGCTCCTACGAGCAGTACTTC
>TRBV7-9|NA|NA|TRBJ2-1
CASSLESGEQFF
TGTGCCAGCAGCTTAGAGTCCGGTGAGCAGTTCTTC
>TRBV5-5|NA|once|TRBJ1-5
CASSLGTASNQPQHF
TGTGCCAGCAGCTTGGGGACAGCTAGCAATCAGCCCCAGCATTTT
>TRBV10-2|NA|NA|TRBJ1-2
CASSEWLGGNYGYTF
TGCGCCAGCAGTGAGTGGCTGGGGGGAAACTATGGCTACACCTTC
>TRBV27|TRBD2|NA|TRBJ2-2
CASGTSGGVGELFF
TGTGCCAGCGGGACTAGCGGGGGGGTCGGGGAGCTGTTTTTT
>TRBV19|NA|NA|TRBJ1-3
CASSTSRTGNTIYF
TGTGCCAGTAGTACTTCTCGTACTGGAAACACCATATATTTT